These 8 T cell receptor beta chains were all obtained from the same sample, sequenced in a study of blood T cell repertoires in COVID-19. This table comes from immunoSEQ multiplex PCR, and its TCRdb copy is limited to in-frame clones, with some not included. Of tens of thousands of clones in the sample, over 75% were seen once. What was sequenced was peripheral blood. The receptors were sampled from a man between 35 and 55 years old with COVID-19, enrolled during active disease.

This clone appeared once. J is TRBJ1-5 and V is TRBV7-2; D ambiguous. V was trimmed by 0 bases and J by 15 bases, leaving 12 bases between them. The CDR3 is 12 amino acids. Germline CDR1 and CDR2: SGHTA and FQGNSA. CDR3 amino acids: CASSLALPLAHF. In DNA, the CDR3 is TGTGCCAGCAGCTTAGCGCTCCCGCTGGCGCATTTT.

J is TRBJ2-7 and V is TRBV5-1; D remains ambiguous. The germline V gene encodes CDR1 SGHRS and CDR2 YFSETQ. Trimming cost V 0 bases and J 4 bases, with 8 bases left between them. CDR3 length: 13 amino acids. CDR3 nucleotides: TGCGCCAGCAGCTTGGGTCAGAAATACGAGCAGTACTTC. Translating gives CASSLGQKYEQYF.

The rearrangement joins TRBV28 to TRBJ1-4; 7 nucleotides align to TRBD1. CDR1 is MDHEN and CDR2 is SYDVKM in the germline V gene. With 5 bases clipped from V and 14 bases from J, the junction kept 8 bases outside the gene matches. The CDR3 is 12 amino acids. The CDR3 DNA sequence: TGTGCCAGCAGTCCGAACGAACAGGGGCTGTTTTTT. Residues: CASSPNEQGLFF.

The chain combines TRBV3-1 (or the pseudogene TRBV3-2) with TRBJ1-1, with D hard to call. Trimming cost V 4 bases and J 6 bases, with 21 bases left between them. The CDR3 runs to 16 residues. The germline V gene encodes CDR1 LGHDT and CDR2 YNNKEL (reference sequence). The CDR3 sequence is CASSLPAVGSMAEAFF. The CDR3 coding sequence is TGTGCCAGCAGCCTCCCGGCTGTTGGGAGTATGGCTGAAGCTTTCTTT.

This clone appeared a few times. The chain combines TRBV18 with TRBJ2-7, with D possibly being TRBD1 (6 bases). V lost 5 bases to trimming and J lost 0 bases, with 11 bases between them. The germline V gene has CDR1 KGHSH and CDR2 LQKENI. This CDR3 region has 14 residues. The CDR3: CASSTTGYSYEQYF. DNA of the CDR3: TGTGCCAGCTCAACAACAGGGTACTCCTACGAGCAGTACTTC.

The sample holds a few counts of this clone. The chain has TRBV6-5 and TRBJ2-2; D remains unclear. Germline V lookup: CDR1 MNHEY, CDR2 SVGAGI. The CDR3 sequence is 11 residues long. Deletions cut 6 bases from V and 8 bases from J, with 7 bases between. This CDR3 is CASRSAGELFF. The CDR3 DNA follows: TGTGCCAGCAGGAGCGCGGGGGAGCTGTTTTTT.

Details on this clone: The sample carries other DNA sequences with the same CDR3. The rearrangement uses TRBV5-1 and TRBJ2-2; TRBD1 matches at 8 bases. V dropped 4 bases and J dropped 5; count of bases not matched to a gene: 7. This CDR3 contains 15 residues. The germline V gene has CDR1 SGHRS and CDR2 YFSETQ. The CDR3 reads CASSPGTGGTGELFF. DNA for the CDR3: TGCGCCAGCAGCCCGGGGACAGGTGGTACCGGGGAGCTGTTTTTT. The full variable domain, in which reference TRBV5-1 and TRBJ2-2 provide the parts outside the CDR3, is KAGVTQTPRYLIKTRGQQVTLSCSPISGHRSVSWYQQTPGQGLQFLFEYFSETQRNKGNFPGRFSGRQFSNSRSEMNVSTLELGDSALYLCASSPGTGGTGELFFGEGSRLTVL.

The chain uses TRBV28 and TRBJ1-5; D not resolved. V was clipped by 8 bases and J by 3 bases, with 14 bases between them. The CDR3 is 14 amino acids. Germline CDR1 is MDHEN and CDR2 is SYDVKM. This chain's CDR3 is CASHVPGNNQPQHF. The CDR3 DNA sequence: TGTGCCAGCCATGTCCCGGGAAACAATCAGCCCCAGCATTTT.